The 22 T cell receptor beta chains below come from one sample, sequenced in a study of control samples from healthy donors and cancer patients. TCRdb keeps only in-frame clones here, not all; method: immunoSEQ multiplex PCR. Among about 150,000 clones listed, about 94% were seen once. Sequences were obtained from blood. The receptors shown here come from a man in his forties in good health.

The chain carries TRBV5-1 and TRBJ2-1; D perhaps matches TRBD1 (5 bases). Per germline, CDR1 SGHRS and CDR2 YFSETQ. Trimming left V 1 base short and J 10 bases short, with 9 bases between. CDR3 length equals 12 residues. This chain's CDR3 is CASSLWGSEQFF. The CDR3 nucleotides read TGCGCCAGCAGCTTGTGGGGCAGCGAGCAGTTCTTC.

The chain uses TRBV28 and TRBJ1-2; a weak D match, TRBD1 (5 bases). The CDR3 contains 14 residues. The germline gives CDR1 MDHEN, CDR2 SYDVKM. V was shortened by 0 bases and J by 8 bases, with 13 bases between the two germline ends. The CDR3 bases are TGTGCCAGCAGTTTATGGACGGGGACCGGGGGCTACACCTTC. Translating gives CASSLWTGTGGYTF.

This sequence joins TRBV6-1 and TRBJ1-3; D perhaps matches TRBD1 (5 bases). The CDR3 covers 16 residues. V was clipped by 1 base and J by 2 bases, with 12 bases between them. Germline CDR1 and CDR2: MNHNS and SASEGT. The CDR3 DNA follows: TGTGCCAGCAGTGAAGACTCGGGACGGGCTGGAAACACCATATATTTT. Encoded protein: CASSEDSGRAGNTIYF.

This chain connects TRBV28 to TRBJ2-1; 10 bases are shared with TRBD1. Germline V lookup: CDR1 MDHEN, CDR2 SYDVKM. The CDR3 has 16 residues. Trimming took 5 bases from V and 6 from J; bases not matched to a gene: 10. The CDR3 DNA is TGTGCCAGCAGTATTATAGGACAGGGGGGTATCAATGAGCAGTTCTTC. This gives the protein CASSIIGQGGINEQFF.

This sequence joins TRBV28 and TRBJ2-1; no definite D call. This CDR3 comprises 14 residues. The V and J ends lost 7 bases and 4 bases respectively, with 14 bases between them. Germline CDR1 and CDR2: MDHEN and SYDVKM. DNA for the CDR3: TGTGCCAGCACCACCCCCGGAGTGTACAATGAGCAGTTCTTC. Protein product: CASTTPGVYNEQFF.

The gene calls are TRBV30 and TRBJ2-7; perhaps TRBD2 as D (5 bases). Trimming left V 2 bases short and J 0 bases short, with 11 bases between. The length of the CDR3 is 14 residues. CDR1 GTSNPN and CDR2 SVGIG come from the germline V gene (reference sequence). The CDR3 is CAWSRVGSSYEQYF. The CDR3 DNA is TGTGCCTGGAGTAGGGTAGGGAGCTCCTACGAGCAGTACTTC.

The chain uses TRBV19 and TRBJ2-7; TRBD2 aligns across 7 bases. This CDR3 has 14 amino acids. The ends lost 4 bases at V and 3 bases at J; junction bases unmatched: 6. CDR1 and CDR2 (germline): LNHDA, SQIVND (reference sequence). CDR3 sequence: CASSTLAGRYEQYF. In nucleotides, the CDR3 is TGTGCCAGTAGTACCTTAGCGGGTCGCTACGAGCAGTACTTC.

The gene calls are TRBV25-1 and TRBJ1-2; no clear D. Trimming removed 3 bases from V and 4 bases from J, with 9 bases in between. CDR1 MGHDK and CDR2 SYGVNS come from the germline V gene. The CDR3 has 13 residues. The CDR3 region has the DNA TGTGCCAGCAGTGATTACAGTTCCTATGGCTACACCTTC. It specifies CASSDYSSYGYTF.

This chain joins TRBV24-1 and TRBJ2-5; 10 bases match TRBD1. Germline lookup yields CDR1 KGHDR and CDR2 SFDVKD. CDR3 length equals 16 residues. V dropped 4 bases and J dropped 4; count of bases not matched to a gene: 8. The CDR3 nucleotides read TGTGCCACCAGTGACGTCGGGGGACAGGGGAGAGAGACCCAGTACTTC. Translation gives CATSDVGGQGRETQYF.

Points on this clone: The same CDR3 also results from other DNA sequences found in this sample. The gene calls are TRBV4-1 and TRBJ1-2, with D hard to call. Per the germline V gene, CDR1 is MGHRA and CDR2 is YSYEKL. This CDR3 spans 16 amino acids. The V gene lost 1 base and the J gene lost 3 bases, with 15 bases spanning the gap. The CDR3 region is CASSQAPQSPDYGYTF. CDR3 in DNA: TGCGCCAGCAGCCAAGCCCCCCAGTCCCCAGACTATGGCTACACCTTC.

The chain's CDR3 is CASSYSGGGDTQYF. The CDR3 bases are TGTGCCAGCAGTTATAGCGGGGGCGGTGATACGCAGTATTTT. This chain links TRBV6-5 with TRBJ2-3; TRBD2 matches at 9 bases. The CDR3 runs 14 residues. V was clipped by 3 bases and J by 6 bases; unmatched bases: 4. CDR1 and CDR2 from the germline V gene are MNHEY and SVGAGI.

The rearrangement links TRBV14 to TRBJ1-1; 8 bases fit TRBD1. V lost 4 bases and J lost 4; bases outside the gene matches: 11. Germline CDR1 and CDR2: SGHDN and FVKESK. The CDR3 is 16 residues long. The CDR3 DNA is TGTGCCAGCAGCCTCGACAGGGGAGTCGTCTCCACTGAAGCTTTCTTT. Amino acids: CASSLDRGVVSTEAFF.

The chain is built from TRBV9 and TRBJ2-6; D is unclear. Germline V CDR1 and CDR2: SGDLS, YYNGEE. The V end lost 3 bases, the J end lost 0 bases, and 10 bases lay between the germline ends. The CDR3 runs to 16 residues. CDR3 DNA sequence: TGTGCCAGCAGCGGCAAAAAGAGCTCTGGGGCCAACGTCCTGACTTTC. As protein: CASSGKKSSGANVLTF.

The rearrangement links TRBV5-4 to TRBJ1-1; a weak D match, TRBD1 (5 bases). This CDR3 has 15 residues. Germline CDR1 SGHNT, CDR2 YYREEE (reference sequence). V gave up 4 bases and J gave up 4 bases, with 17 bases separating them. CDR3 amino acids: CASSPPGARGTEAFF. CDR3 DNA sequence: TGTGCCAGCAGCCCCCCCGGGGCCCGCGGCACTGAAGCTTTCTTT.

This chain uses TRBV3-1 (or the pseudogene TRBV3-2) with TRBJ1-6; TRBD1 might be the D (5 bases). The germline CDR1 and CDR2 sequences are LGHDT and YNNKEL (reference sequence). Trimming removed 4 bases from V and 3 bases from J, with 10 bases in between. The CDR3 extends over 15 amino acids. DNA for the CDR3: TGTGCCAGCAGCCGGGGGAAAGGCTATAATTCACCCCTCCACTTT. Residues: CASSRGKGYNSPLHF.

The J gene is TRBJ1-1, the V gene TRBV7-2, with TRBD1 matching 7 bases. Per the germline V gene, CDR1 is SGHTA and CDR2 is FQGNSA. J gave up 4 bases and V 3 bases, and 5 bases lay outside the gene matches. The CDR3 length is 14 residues. CDR3 bases: TGTGCCAGCAGCTTCAGGGGGGCCCGCACTGAAGCTTTCTTT. Translating gives CASSFRGARTEAFF.

This chain links TRBV7-9 with TRBJ2-1; D is perhaps TRBD2 (7 bases). The CDR3 totals 15 residues. Germline CDR1 is SEHNR and CDR2 is FQNEAQ (reference sequence). Trimming cost V 1 base and J 7 bases, with 14 bases left between them. As DNA, the CDR3 is TGTGCCAGCAGCTTAGTCGGGGGGCCTGGTAATGAGCAGTTCTTC. Its protein is CASSLVGGPGNEQFF.

The rearrangement joins TRBV14 to TRBJ2-2; no firm D call. The V gene's germline CDR1 is SGHDN and CDR2 FVKESK. CDR3 size: 14 residues. V was shortened by 4 bases and J by 3 bases, with 9 bases between the two germline ends. CDR3 sequence: CASSLRSYTGELFF. The CDR3 nucleotides read TGTGCCAGCAGCCTGCGATCCTACACCGGGGAGCTGTTTTTT.

The chain links TRBV28 to TRBJ1-2, with D hard to call. Germline values: CDR1 MDHEN, CDR2 SYDVKM. The CDR3 sequence is 11 residues long. V lost 6 bases, J lost 6 bases, and 8 bases lay in between. CDR3 coding DNA: TGTGCCAGCAGCTCTCGTGATGGCTACACCTTC. Residues: CASSSRDGYTF.

The chain uses TRBV2 and TRBJ1-5; weak D call: TRBD1 (6 bases). Trimming removed 6 bases at V and 0 bases at J, with 12 bases between. The germline V gene has CDR1 SNHLY and CDR2 FYNNEI. The CDR3 loop spans 15 amino acids. The DNA of the CDR3 is TGTGCCAGCAGACGACAGGACCATAGCAATCAGCCCCAGCATTTT. Translation: CASRRQDHSNQPQHF.

The V call is TRBV29-1, the J call TRBJ1-2; TRBD1 matches at 7 bases. V lost 2 bases to trimming and J lost 3 bases; unmatched junction nucleotides: 0. Germline loops: CDR1 SQVTM, CDR2 ANQGSEA. CDR3 size: 12 residues. This chain's CDR3 is CSVETGDYGYTF. The CDR3 DNA reads TGCAGCGTTGAAACAGGGGACTATGGCTACACCTTC.

The V gene is TRBV30, the J gene TRBJ1-5, with D possibly being TRBD1 (6 bases). This CDR3 has 14 amino acids. Trimming took off 2 bases at V and 5 bases at J, with 13 bases between the two ends. Germline assignment: CDR1 GTSNPN and CDR2 SVGIG (reference sequence). The CDR3 reads CAWSREQGHQPQHF. The CDR3, as DNA: TGTGCCTGGAGTAGGGAACAGGGTCATCAGCCCCAGCATTTT. Full variable domain (missing parts from reference TRBV30 and TRBJ1-5): SQTIHQWPATLVQPVGSPLSLECTVEGTSNPNLYWYRQAAGRGLQLLFYSVGIGQISSEVPQNLSASRPQDRQFILSSKKLLLSDSGFYLCAWSREQGHQPQHFGDGTRLSIL.